These 21 T cell receptor beta chains were all obtained from the same sample, sequenced in a study of shared clonotypes between healthy human individuals. Repertoires were generated with immunoSEQ multiplex PCR, while TCRdb's copy carries only in-frame clones and drops some. Of some 470,000 clones in the sample, 60% to 85% were seen once. The sequenced sample was PBMCs. These receptors originate from a woman aged 40-49 years in good health. Some clones in this sample may be carry-over from other donors' samples.

This clone was counted only a few times. J is TRBJ2-7 and V is TRBV7-8; D is possibly TRBD2 (7 bases). This CDR3 comprises 16 residues. V gave up 1 base and J gave up 4 bases, with 17 bases separating them. CDR1 and CDR2 from the germline V gene are SGHVS and FQNEAQ. CDR3 DNA: TGTGCCAGCAGCTTAGTGGGGGGGGCGGGCCCTTACGAGCAGTACTTC. The encoded protein is CASSLVGGAGPYEQYF.

This clone has only one observation. This chain joins TRBV5-6 and TRBJ2-2, with 7 positions matching TRBD2. The length of the CDR3 is 19 residues. Trimming cost V 4 bases and J 3 bases; bases outside gene matches: 18. Germline V gene lookup returns CDR1 SGHDT and CDR2 YYEEEE. This chain's CDR3 is CASSDPGSGYLRDTGELFF. The CDR3 DNA sequence: TGTGCCAGCAGCGACCCAGGTAGCGGGTATCTACGCGACACCGGGGAGCTGTTTTTT. The full variable domain, rest sourced from reference TRBV5-6 and TRBJ2-2, is DAGVTQSPTHLIKTRGQQVTLRCSPKSGHDTVSWYQQALGQGPQFIFQYYEEEERQRGNFPDRFSGHQFPNYSSELNVNALLLGDSALYLCASSDPGSGYLRDTGELFFGEGSRLTVL.

This clone was detected only a few times. In DNA form, the CDR3 reads TGTGCCAGCAGTCCACACCGCGACAGGGATACTGAAGCTTTCTTT. Residues: CASSPHRDRDTEAFF. The chain couples TRBV28 to TRBJ1-1, with 7 bases identical to TRBD1. Germline values: CDR1 MDHEN, CDR2 SYDVKM. The length of the CDR3 is 15 residues. The trim removed 5 bases at V and 5 bases at J, leaving 11 bases unmatched. Full variable domain (rest looked up from reference TRBV28 and TRBJ1-1): DVKVTQSSRYLVKRTGEKVFLECVQDMDHENMFWYRQDPGLGLRLIYFSYDVKMKEKGDIPEGYSVSREKKERFSLILESASTNQTSMYLCASSPHRDRDTEAFFGQGTRLTVV.

This chain connects TRBV19 to TRBJ1-5, with no clear D. The V gene's germline CDR1 is LNHDA and CDR2 SQIVND (reference sequence). This CDR3 region has 16 residues. V gave up 1 base and J gave up 6 bases, with 16 bases separating them. CDR3 in amino acids: CASSIVLHPGGQPQHF. The CDR3 DNA follows: TGTGCCAGTAGTATAGTCTTACACCCTGGTGGTCAGCCCCAGCATTTT.

The chain uses TRBV30 and TRBJ2-5; 10 nucleotides line up with TRBD1. The CDR3 spans 12 residues. CDR1 is GTSNPN, CDR2 SVGIG, per germline (reference sequence). J lost 4 bases, V lost 5 bases, and 1 base had no gene match. This CDR3 reads CAWGQGVETQYF. CDR3 in DNA: TGTGCCTGGGGACAGGGGGTAGAGACCCAGTACTTC.

The CDR3 protein is CASSGRGSGTGELFF. CDR3 bases: TGTGCCAGCAGTGGACGGGGAAGCGGGACCGGGGAGCTGTTTTTT. The chain is built from TRBV27 and TRBJ2-2; D may be TRBD2 (6 bases). Deletions cut 5 bases from V and 5 bases from J, with 15 bases between. This CDR3 region has 15 residues. The germline gives CDR1 MNHEY, CDR2 SMNVEV (reference sequence).

V is TRBV28 and J is TRBJ2-2; the D gene is possibly TRBD2 (5 bases). The germline gives CDR1 MDHEN, CDR2 SYDVKM. This CDR3 is 14 amino acids long. Trimming removed 5 bases from V and 3 bases from J, with 10 bases in between. The CDR3, as DNA: TGTGCCAGCAGTGCAACGGAGGACACCGGGGAGCTGTTTTTT. Its protein product is CASSATEDTGELFF.

This clone was detected a few times. The rearrangement links TRBV10-3 to TRBJ1-1, with D unresolved. The CDR3 is 15 amino acids. CDR1 and CDR2 (germline): ENHRY, SYGVKD. V shed 6 bases and J shed 1 base, with 15 bases lying between them. CDR3 residues: CAISKLSEWNTEAFF. CDR3 bases: TGTGCCATCAGCAAGCTTTCGGAGTGGAACACTGAAGCTTTCTTT.

V and J are TRBV7-2 and TRBJ2-7, with 8 nucleotides matching TRBD1. CDR1 SGHTA and CDR2 FQGNSA come from the germline V gene. This CDR3 spans 14 amino acids. V dropped 2 bases and J dropped 5; count of bases not matched to a gene: 5. The CDR3 DNA reads as TGTGCCAGCAGCTTACAGGGGGCGAGGGACGAGCAGTACTTC. Protein product: CASSLQGARDEQYF.

The chain couples TRBV13 to TRBJ2-1; 8 nucleotides agree with TRBD2. There are 15 residues in the CDR3. Germline CDR1 is PRHDT and CDR2 is FYEKMQ (reference sequence). The J segment lost 9 bases and the V segment lost 0 bases, leaving 7 bases of the junction unmatched. CDR3 DNA sequence: TGTGCCAGCAGCTTAGGAGTAGCGGGAAGGATTGAGCAGTTCTTC. As protein: CASSLGVAGRIEQFF. The variable domain in full, completed from reference TRBV13 and TRBJ2-1, reads AAGVIQSPRHLIKEKRETATLKCYPIPRHDTVYWYQQGPGQDPQFLISFYEKMQSDKGSIPDRFSAQQFSDYHSELNMSSLELGDSALYFCASSLGVAGRIEQFFGPGTRLTVL.

This chain joins TRBV5-4 and TRBJ1-5, with D maybe TRBD1 (6 bases). The V gene lost 0 bases and the J gene lost 3 bases, with 7 bases spanning the gap. The CDR3 is 14 residues long. CDR1 SGHNT and CDR2 YYREEE come from the germline V gene (reference sequence). The CDR3: CASSLGGANQPQHF. CDR3 sequence (DNA): TGTGCCAGCAGCTTGGGGGGGGCCAATCAGCCCCAGCATTTT.

This clone has just a few counts. This chain connects TRBV28 to TRBJ2-7, with 11 bases identical to TRBD2. The trim removed 5 bases at V and 5 bases at J, leaving 5 bases unmatched. In germline, CDR1 is MDHEN, CDR2 SYDVKM. The CDR3 sequence is 14 residues long. The CDR3, as DNA: TGTGCCAGCAGTCCCACTAGCGGGAGTCACGAGCAGTACTTC. It is translated as CASSPTSGSHEQYF.

The chain carries TRBV6-6 and TRBJ2-3; 8 nucleotides align to TRBD1. CDR3 length: 15 residues. Unmatched junction bases numbered 3, after V lost 1 base and J lost 3 bases. Germline V gives CDR1 MNHNY, CDR2 SVGAGI (reference sequence). The CDR3, as DNA: TGTGCCAGCAGTTACTATGGACAGGGAACAGATACGCAGTATTTT. Residues: CASSYYGQGTDTQYF.

The chain employs TRBV9 and TRBJ2-5; either TRBD1 or TRBD2 may fit D (5 bases each). The germline V gene has CDR1 SGDLS and CDR2 YYNGEE. The CDR3 has 14 residues. Trimming took off 2 bases at V and 5 bases at J, with 13 bases between the two ends. CDR3 nucleotide sequence: TGTGCCAGCAGCGTTGAGGGGAACGGGGAGACCCAGTACTTC. It encodes CASSVEGNGETQYF.

The chain has TRBV4-1 and TRBJ1-5; no clear D. The CDR3 runs to 13 residues. The germline V gene encodes CDR1 MGHRA and CDR2 YSYEKL. Trimming took off 4 bases at V and 7 bases at J, with 11 bases between the two ends. The CDR3 bases are TGCGCCAGCAGCCCATTTTATTCGCAGCCCCAGCATTTT. It translates to CASSPFYSQPQHF.

The chain recombines TRBV5-8 with TRBJ2-1; D remains ambiguous. V was cut by 1 base and J by 6 bases, with 8 bases left in between. CDR1 SGHTS and CDR2 YDEGEE come from the germline V gene. The CDR3 is 13 residues long. The CDR3 nucleotides read TGTGCCAGCAGCTTGAGGCAGAGCAATGAGCAGTTCTTC. Its protein is CASSLRQSNEQFF.

The CDR3 DNA is TGTGCCAGCAGCTTGGGGTGGGGGCCGGTCGAGCAGTACTTC. Its translation is CASSLGWGPVEQYF. The V and J genes are TRBV5-6 and TRBJ2-7, with D possibly matching TRBD1 (6 bases). The CDR3 is made up of 14 amino acids. Germline V gene lookup returns CDR1 SGHDT and CDR2 YYEEEE. Trimming removed 0 bases at V and 6 bases at J, with 13 bases between.

Ten or more counts support this clone. The chain has TRBV6-1 and TRBJ2-2, with unresolved D. The CDR3 is 15 residues long. Germline V lookup: CDR1 MNHNS, CDR2 SASEGT. Trimming took 2 bases from V and 1 from J, leaving 8 bases between them. In DNA form, the CDR3 reads TGTGCCAGCAGTGAAAGGCCAGGGAACACCGGGGAGCTGTTTTTT. Translated: CASSERPGNTGELFF.

The chain combines TRBV28 with TRBJ1-5; the D gene is possibly TRBD1 (5 bases). The germline V and J ends were trimmed by 6 bases and 10 bases, with 22 bases remaining between them. CDR3 length: 15 amino acids. Germline assignment: CDR1 MDHEN and CDR2 SYDVKM. The CDR3 nucleotides are TGTGCCAGCAGGGCGCCCGAGGCAGGGATCGGCCCCCAGCATTTT. Translated, it gives CASRAPEAGIGPQHF. The full variable domain, with the rest looked up from reference TRBV28 and TRBJ1-5, is DVKVTQSSRYLVKRTGEKVFLECVQDMDHENMFWYRQDPGLGLRLIYFSYDVKMKEKGDIPEGYSVSREKKERFSLILESASTNQTSMYLCASRAPEAGIGPQHFGDGTRLSIL.

This clone was counted only a few times. V usage is TRBV6-1 and J usage is TRBJ2-1, with 9 bases matching TRBD2. The CDR3 totals 17 residues. Germline CDR1 is MNHNS and CDR2 is SASEGT. Germline trimming cut 1 base from V and 4 bases from J; bases unmatched to any gene: 8. The CDR3 spells CASSEVASGTIYNEQFF. The CDR3 DNA sequence: TGTGCCAGCAGTGAAGTGGCTAGCGGGACCATTTACAATGAGCAGTTCTTC.

The V gene is TRBV7-9, the J gene TRBJ2-2; 11 nucleotides line up with TRBD2. The germline V gene encodes CDR1 SEHNR and CDR2 FQNEAQ (reference sequence). This CDR3 has 16 residues. J gave up 4 bases and V 4 bases, and 5 bases lay outside the gene matches. The CDR3 here is CASSSGLAESTGELFF. CDR3 nucleotides: TGTGCCAGCAGCTCGGGACTAGCGGAGTCCACCGGGGAGCTGTTTTTT.